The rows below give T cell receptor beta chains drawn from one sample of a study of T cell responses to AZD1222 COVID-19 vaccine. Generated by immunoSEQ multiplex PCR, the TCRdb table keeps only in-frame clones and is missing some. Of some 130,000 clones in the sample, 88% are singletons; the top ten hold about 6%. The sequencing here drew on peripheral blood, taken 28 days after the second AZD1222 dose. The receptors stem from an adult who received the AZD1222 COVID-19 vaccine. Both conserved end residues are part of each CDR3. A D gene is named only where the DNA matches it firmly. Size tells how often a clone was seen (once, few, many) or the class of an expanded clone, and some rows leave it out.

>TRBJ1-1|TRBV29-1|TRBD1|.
TGCAGCGCCGAAGGGCAGGGGGGTCCCGTGACTGAAGCTTTCTTT
CSAEGQGGPVTEAFF
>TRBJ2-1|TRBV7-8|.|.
TGTGCCAGCAGCGAAGAGGCCCTACTAGCTAGTGAGCAGTTCTTC
CASSEEALLASEQFF
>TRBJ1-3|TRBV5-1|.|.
TGCGCCAGCAGCTTGGCCGAAACTGGAAACACCATATATTTT
CASSLAETGNTIYF
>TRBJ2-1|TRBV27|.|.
TGTGCCAGCAGAGGGGTAAGGAATGAGCAGTTCTTC
CASRGVRNEQFF
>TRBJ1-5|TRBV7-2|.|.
TGTGCCAGCAGCTTCGGCAGGGGCAGTAATCAGCCCCAGCATTTT
CASSFGRGSNQPQHF
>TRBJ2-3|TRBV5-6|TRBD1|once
TGTGCCAGCAGCATACAGGGGGGAGGCACAGATACGCAGTATTTT
CASSIQGGGTDTQYF
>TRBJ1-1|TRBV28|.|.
TGTGCCAGCAGCTTTGGACAGCTTGGAGCTTTCTTT
CASSFGQLGAFF
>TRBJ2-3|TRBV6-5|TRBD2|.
TGTGCCAGCAGTTACTCGGCTAGCGGGAACACAGATACGCAGTATTTT
CASSYSASGNTDTQYF
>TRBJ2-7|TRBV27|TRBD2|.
TGTGCCAGCAGTTTAGGGCTAGCGGAAACCTACGAGCAGTACTTC
CASSLGLAETYEQYF
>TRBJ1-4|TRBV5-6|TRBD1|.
TGTGCCAGCAGCCAGGACAGGGGCGAAAAACTGTTTTTT
CASSQDRGEKLFF
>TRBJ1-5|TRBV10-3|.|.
TGTGCCACTCAGAGCGGGGTTCGGGATCAGCCCCAGCATTTT
CATQSGVRDQPQHF
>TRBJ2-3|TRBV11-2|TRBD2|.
TGTGCCAGCAGCGTCCGACTAGCGGGAGATCGGACAGATACGCAGTATTTT
CASSVRLAGDRTDTQYF
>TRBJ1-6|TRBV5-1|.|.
TGCGCCAGCAGCTTGGAGTTAAGGGGCGGATCACCCCTCCACTTT
CASSLELRGGSPLHF
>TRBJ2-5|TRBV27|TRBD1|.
TGTGCCAGCAGTCCGACCCTCCTCGGACAGGGGGTTTGGGAGACCCAGTACTTC
CASSPTLLGQGVWETQYF
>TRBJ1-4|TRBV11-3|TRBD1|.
TGTGCCAGCAGCTCTGACAGGGGGAATGAAAAACTGTTTTTT
CASSSDRGNEKLFF
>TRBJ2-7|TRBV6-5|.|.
TGTGCCAGCAGGCCACAGGGTTACGAGCAGTACTTC
CASRPQGYEQYF
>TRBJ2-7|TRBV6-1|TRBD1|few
TGTGCCAGCAGTGAAGGTACAGGGGGCTACGAGCAGTACTTC
CASSEGTGGYEQYF
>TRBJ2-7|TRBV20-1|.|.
TGCAGTGCTTCCCGCAGCTACGAGCAGTACTTC
CSASRSYEQYF
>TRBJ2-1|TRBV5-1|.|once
TGCGCCAGCAGCTTGGACTTCGACTCCTACAATGAGCAGTTCTTC
CASSLDFDSYNEQFF
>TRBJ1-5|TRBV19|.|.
TGTGCCAGTAGTAGCTCCGGTAGCAGTCAGCCCCAGCATTTT
CASSSSGSSQPQHF
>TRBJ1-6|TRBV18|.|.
TGTGCCAGCTCACCAAATGAGGAACCCTCACCCCTCCACTTT
CASSPNEEPSPLHF
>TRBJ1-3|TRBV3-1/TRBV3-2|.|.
TGTGCCAGCAGCCAAGATTCCCCCGGGAGTTCCGGAAACACCATATATTTT
CASSQDSPGSSGNTIYF
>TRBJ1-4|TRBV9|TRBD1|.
TGTGCCAGCAGCGTAGCAGGGGGCGGTGAAAAACTGTTTTTT
CASSVAGGGEKLFF
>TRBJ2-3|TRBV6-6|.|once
TGTGCCAGCAGGTCCACAGATACGCAGTATTTT
CASRSTDTQYF
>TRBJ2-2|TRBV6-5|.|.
TGTGCCAGCAGTTCAATTCCGGGGGAGCACGGGGAGCTGTTTTTT
CASSSIPGEHGELFF
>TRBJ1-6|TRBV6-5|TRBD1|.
TGTGCCAGCAGTTACGGGACAGGGGGTTCACCCCTCCACTTT
CASSYGTGGSPLHF
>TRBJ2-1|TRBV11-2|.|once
TGTGCCAGCAGCTTAGTAGGGGGAAGCTACAATGAGCAGTTCTTC
CASSLVGGSYNEQFF
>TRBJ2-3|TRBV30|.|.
TGTGCCTGGAGCCGACGGAGGTCCTCCTTCACAGATACGCAGTATTTT
CAWSRRRSSFTDTQYF
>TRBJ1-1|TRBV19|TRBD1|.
TGTGCCAGTAGTGCGATTACAGGGGCGGACACTGAAGCTTTCTTT
CASSAITGADTEAFF
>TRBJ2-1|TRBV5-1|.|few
TGCGCCAGCAGCTTGCAGGAACCTGAGCAGTTCTTC
CASSLQEPEQFF
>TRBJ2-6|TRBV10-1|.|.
TGCGCCAGCAGTGAATCAGGGGACGGGGCCAACGTCCTGACTTTC
CASSESGDGANVLTF
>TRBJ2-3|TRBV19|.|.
TGTGCCAGTAGTATAGATCGCAGGGGACGCACAGATACGCAGTATTTT
CASSIDRRGRTDTQYF
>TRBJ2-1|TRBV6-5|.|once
TGTGCCAGCAGTTACCGTACGGGAGTCTACAATGAGCAGTTCTTC
CASSYRTGVYNEQFF
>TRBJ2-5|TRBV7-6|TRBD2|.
TGTGCCAGCAGCTTATCTAGCGGGAGGGTAGGGGAAGAGACCCAGTACTTC
CASSLSSGRVGEETQYF
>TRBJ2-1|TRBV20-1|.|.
TGCAGTGCTAGTCGGACCACAGGGAACAATGAGCAGTTCTTC
CSASRTTGNNEQFF
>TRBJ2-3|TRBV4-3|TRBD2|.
TGCGCCAGCAGCCAAGATCTAGCGGGGGAAACAGATACGCAGTATTTT
CASSQDLAGETDTQYF
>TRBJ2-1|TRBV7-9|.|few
TGTGCCAGCAGCCCCCGAGGGCCCTATGAGCAGTTCTTC
CASSPRGPYEQFF
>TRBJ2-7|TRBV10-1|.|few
TGCGCCAGCAGTGACCACCGGGCTGCCTACGAGCAGTACTTC
CASSDHRAAYEQYF
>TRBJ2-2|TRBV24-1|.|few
TGTGCCACCAGTAGCTCACAGAACGGGGGCGGGGAGCTGTTTTTT
CATSSSQNGGGELFF
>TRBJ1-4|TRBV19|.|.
TGTGCCAGTAGTTGGCAGGCCGCCGGAACTACAAGGGAAAAACTGTTTTTT
CASSWQAAGTTREKLFF
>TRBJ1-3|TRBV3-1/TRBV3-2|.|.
TGTGCCAGCAGCCTCCAAAGAAACACCATATATTTT
CASSLQRNTIYF
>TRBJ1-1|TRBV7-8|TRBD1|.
TGTGCCAGCAGCCAAGGACAGGGTATACAAGCTTTCTTT
CASSQGQGIQAFF
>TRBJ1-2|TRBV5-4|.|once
TGTGCCAGCAGCTTCCCAGGGAACCTCTATGGCTACACCTTC
CASSFPGNLYGYTF
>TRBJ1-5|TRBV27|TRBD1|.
TGTGCCAGCAGTTTATCGACAGGGAATAATCAGCCCCAGCATTTT
CASSLSTGNNQPQHF
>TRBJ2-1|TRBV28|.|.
TGTGCCAGCAGTTCCCCCTTAGCGCATAGCTCCTACAATGAGCAGTTCTTC
CASSSPLAHSSYNEQFF
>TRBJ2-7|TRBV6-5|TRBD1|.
TGTGCCAGCAGTTACGCGACAGGGCGCTCCTACGAGCAGTACTTC
CASSYATGRSYEQYF
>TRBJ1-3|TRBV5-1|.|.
TGCGCCAGCAGCTTGGACGGAATCTCTGGAAACACCATATATTTT
CASSLDGISGNTIYF
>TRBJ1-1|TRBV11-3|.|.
TGTGCCAGCAGCTTAGTTCGTAGGGCGTATCGCACTGAAGCTTTCTTT
CASSLVRRAYRTEAFF
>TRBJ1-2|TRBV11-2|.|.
TGTGCCAGCAGCTGGGGGGGCAGGGAAGAAGAGGGCTACACCTTC
CASSWGGREEEGYTF
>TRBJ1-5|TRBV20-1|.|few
TGCAGTGCTAGTAGGCGCCTTAGCAATCAGCCCCAGCATTTT
CSASRRLSNQPQHF
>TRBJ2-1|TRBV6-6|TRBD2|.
TGTGCCAGCAGAGCCGGGACTAGCGGGATTTCCGAGCAGTTCTTC
CASRAGTSGISEQFF
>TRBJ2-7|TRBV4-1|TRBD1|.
TGCGCCAGCAGCCACGGACAGGGGGAAGGCTACGAGCAGTACTTC
CASSHGQGEGYEQYF
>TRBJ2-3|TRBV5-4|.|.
TGTGCCAGCAGCCCGACCGATTTTGATACGCAGTATTTT
CASSPTDFDTQYF